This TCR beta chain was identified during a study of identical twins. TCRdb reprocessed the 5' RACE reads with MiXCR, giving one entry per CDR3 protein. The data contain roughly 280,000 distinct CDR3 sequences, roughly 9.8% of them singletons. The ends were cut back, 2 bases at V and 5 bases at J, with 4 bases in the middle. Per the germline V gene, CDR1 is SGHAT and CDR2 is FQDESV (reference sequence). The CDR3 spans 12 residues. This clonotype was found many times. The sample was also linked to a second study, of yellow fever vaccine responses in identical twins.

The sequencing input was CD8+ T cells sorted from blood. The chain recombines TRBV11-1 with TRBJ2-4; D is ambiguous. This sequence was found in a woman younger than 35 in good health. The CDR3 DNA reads TGTGCCAGCAGCTTAACGGAAAACATTCAGTACTTC. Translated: CASSLTENIQYF. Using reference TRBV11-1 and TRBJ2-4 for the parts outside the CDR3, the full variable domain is EAEVAQSPRYKITEKSQAVAFWCDPISGHATLYWYRQILGQGPELLVQFQDESVVDDSQLPKDRFSAERLKGVDSTLKIQPAELGDSAMYLCASSLTENIQYFGAGTRLSVL.